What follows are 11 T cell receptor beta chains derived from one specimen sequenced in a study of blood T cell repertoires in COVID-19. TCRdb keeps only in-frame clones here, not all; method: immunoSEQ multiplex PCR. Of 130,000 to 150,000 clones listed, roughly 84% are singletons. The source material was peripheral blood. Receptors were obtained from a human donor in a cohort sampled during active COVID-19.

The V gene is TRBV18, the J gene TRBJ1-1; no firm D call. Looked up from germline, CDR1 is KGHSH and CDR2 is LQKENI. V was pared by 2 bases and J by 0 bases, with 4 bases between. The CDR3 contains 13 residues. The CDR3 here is CASSPEVNTEAFF. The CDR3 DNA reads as TGTGCCAGCTCACCAGAGGTGAACACTGAAGCTTTCTTT.

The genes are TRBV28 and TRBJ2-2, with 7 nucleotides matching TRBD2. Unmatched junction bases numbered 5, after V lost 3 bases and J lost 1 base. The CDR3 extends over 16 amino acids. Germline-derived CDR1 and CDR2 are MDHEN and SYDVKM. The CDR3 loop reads CASSLGGLQNTGELFF. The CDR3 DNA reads TGTGCCAGCAGTTTGGGGGGGTTACAGAACACCGGGGAGCTGTTTTTT.

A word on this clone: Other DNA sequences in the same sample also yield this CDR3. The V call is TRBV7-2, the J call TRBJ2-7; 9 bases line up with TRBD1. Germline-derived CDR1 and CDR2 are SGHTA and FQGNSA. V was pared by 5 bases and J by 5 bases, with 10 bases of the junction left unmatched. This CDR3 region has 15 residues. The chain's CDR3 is CASSPRDRGYHEQYF. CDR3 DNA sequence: TGTGCCAGCAGCCCCCGAGACAGGGGGTACCACGAGCAGTACTTC.

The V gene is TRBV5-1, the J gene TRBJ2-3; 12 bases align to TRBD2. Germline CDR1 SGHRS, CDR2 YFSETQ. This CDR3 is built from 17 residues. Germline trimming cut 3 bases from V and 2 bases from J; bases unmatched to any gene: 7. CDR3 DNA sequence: TGCGCCAGCAGCTCCGGGACTAGCGGGTTCTTCACAGATACGCAGTATTTT. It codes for CASSSGTSGFFTDTQYF. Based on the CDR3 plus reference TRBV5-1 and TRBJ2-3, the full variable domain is KAGVTQTPRYLIKTRGQQVTLSCSPISGHRSVSWYQQTPGQGLQFLFEYFSETQRNKGNFPGRFSGRQFSNSRSEMNVSTLELGDSALYLCASSSGTSGFFTDTQYFGPGTRLTVL.

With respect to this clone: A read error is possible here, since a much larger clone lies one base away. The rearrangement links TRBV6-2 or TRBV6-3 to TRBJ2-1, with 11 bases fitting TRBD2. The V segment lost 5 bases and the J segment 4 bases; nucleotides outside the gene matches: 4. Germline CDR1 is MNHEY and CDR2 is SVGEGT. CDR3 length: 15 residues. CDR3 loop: CASSDTSGGYNEQFF. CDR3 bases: TGTGCCAGCAGTGACACTAGCGGGGGTTACAATGAGCAGTTCTTC.

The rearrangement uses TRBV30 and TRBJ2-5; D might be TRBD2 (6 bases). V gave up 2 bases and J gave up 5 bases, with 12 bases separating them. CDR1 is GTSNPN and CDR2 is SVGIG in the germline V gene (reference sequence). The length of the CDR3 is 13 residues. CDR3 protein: CAWSWAGRETQYF. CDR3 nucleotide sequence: TGTGCCTGGAGTTGGGCTGGGAGGGAGACCCAGTACTTC.

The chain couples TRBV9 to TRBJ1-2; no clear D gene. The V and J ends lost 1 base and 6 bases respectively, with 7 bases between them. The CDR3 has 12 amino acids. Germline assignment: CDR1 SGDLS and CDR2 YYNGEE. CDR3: CASSVNQNGYTF. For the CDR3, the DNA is TGTGCCAGCAGCGTAAACCAGAATGGCTACACCTTC.

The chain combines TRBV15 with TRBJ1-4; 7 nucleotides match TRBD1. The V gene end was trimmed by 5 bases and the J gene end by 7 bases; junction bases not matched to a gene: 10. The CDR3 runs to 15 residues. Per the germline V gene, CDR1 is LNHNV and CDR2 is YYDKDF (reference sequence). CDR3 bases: TGTGCCACCAGCTCTAGGGGCAGGGGGAGTGAAAAACTGTTTTTT. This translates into CATSSRGRGSEKLFF.

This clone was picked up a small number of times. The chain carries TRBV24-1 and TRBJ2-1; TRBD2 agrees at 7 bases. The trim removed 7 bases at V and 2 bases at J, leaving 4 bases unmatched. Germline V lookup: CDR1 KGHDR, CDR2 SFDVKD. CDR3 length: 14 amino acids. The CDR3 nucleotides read TGTGCCACCAGAAGCGGGGAGCCCTACAATGAGCAGTTCTTC. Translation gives CATRSGEPYNEQFF.

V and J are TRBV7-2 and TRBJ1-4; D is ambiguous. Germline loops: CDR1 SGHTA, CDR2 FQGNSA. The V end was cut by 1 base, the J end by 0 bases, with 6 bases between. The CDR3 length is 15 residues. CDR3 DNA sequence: TGTGCCAGCAGCTTAGGCACTGCAACTAATGAAAAACTGTTTTTT. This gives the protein CASSLGTATNEKLFF.

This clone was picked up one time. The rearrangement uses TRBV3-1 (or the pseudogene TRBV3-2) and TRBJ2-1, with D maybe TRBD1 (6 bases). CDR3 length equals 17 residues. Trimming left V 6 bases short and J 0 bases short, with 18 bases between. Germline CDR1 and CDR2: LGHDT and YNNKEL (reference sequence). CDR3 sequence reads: CASRPGITGSSYNEQFF. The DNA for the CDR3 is TGTGCCAGCAGACCTGGTATTACAGGGAGCTCCTACAATGAGCAGTTCTTC.